The source of this TCR beta chain is a study of Graves' ophthalmopathy and Graves' hyperthyroidism. General observations from the study: Built on 13 signatures, a model told ophthalmopathy apart from stable hyperthyroidism with approximately 91% sensitivity and 81.08% specificity.

RNA transcripts yielded amplified TCR beta CDR3 regions. First-round RT-PCR used HTBI primers; second-round multiplex PCR followed. TCRdb independently ran MiXCR on the multiplex PCR reads; one entry per CDR3 protein. The sample comprises roughly 600,000 distinct CDR3 sequences, under 40% of which are singletons, and roughly 4% rests with the top ten. This clonotype was seen once. The antigen remains unidentified. Looked up from germline, CDR1 is SGHTA and CDR2 is FQGNSA. V shed 5 bases and J shed 0 bases, with 23 bases lying between them. CDR3 length: 19 amino acids. Each hyperthyroidism patient was newly diagnosed, with under 2 months' duration, and aged 18 to 65. The study excluded patients with other autoimmune diseases, uncontrolled infections, pregnancy or lactation. A diagnosis was made from clinical symptoms together with serum thyroxine, TRAb, thyroid ultrasound and orbital computed tomography.

The rearrangement joins TRBV7-2 to TRBJ1-5, with D possibly matching TRBD1 (5 bases). The origin of this receptor is an adult man with Graves' hyperthyroidism. The material sequenced was peripheral blood or thyroid tissue (not recorded which). CDR3 coding DNA: TGTGCCAGCAGCCTGATCAAAGGGACGGACGTCTATAGCAATCAGCCCCAGCATTTT. This gives the protein CASSLIKGTDVYSNQPQHF. Full variable domain (rest looked up from reference TRBV7-2 and TRBJ1-5): GAGVSQSPSNKVTEKGKDVELRCDPISGHTALYWYRQSLGQGLEFLIYFQGNSAPDKSGLPSDRFSAERTGGSVSTLTIQRTQQEDSAVYLCASSLIKGTDVYSNQPQHFGDGTRLSIL.